The 19 T cell receptor beta chains below all came from one sample that was sequenced in a study of vaccination and CD4 T cells after COVID-19. The treatment was: approximately 10-day PBMC culture with coronavirus spike peptide pools or control peptides (ViraFEST assay). These TCRs' antigens remain unknown. The Oncomine TCR Beta short-read assay was what sequenced the DNA obtained from cultured CD4+ T cells. TCRdb recomputed calls from the PCR reads with MiXCR, one row per CDR3 protein. The table lists 12,000 or so distinct CDR3 sequences, 60% to 65% of them singletons. The sequencing input was CD4+ T cells from blood, cultured in vitro. The receptor set was obtained from a human donor who had recovered from COVID-19.

V gene TRBV20-1 combines with J gene TRBJ2-3, with 7 bases fitting TRBD2. This CDR3 has 17 amino acids. With V trimmed by 4 bases and J by 4 bases, 17 bases remained unmatched. From germline, CDR1 is DFQATT and CDR2 SNEGSKA (reference sequence). The CDR3 DNA sequence: TGCAGTGCTAACCGCCAAAAAGGACTAGTCAACCCAGATACGCAGTATTTT. It yields the protein CSANRQKGLVNPDTQYF.

This clonotype was found a few times. The chain has TRBV29-1 and TRBJ2-5; no reliable D call. V dropped 4 bases and J dropped 9 bases, with 18 bases sitting between them. Germline values: CDR1 SQVTM, CDR2 ANQGSEA. The CDR3 consists of 13 residues. CDR3 amino acids: CSVAQGVTAAQYF. In DNA, the CDR3 is TGCAGCGTTGCCCAAGGCGTGACTGCGGCCCAGTACTTC.

V usage is TRBV20-1 and J usage is TRBJ2-7; the match to TRBD2 covers 8 bases. V dropped 0 bases and J dropped 0; count of bases not matched to a gene: 1. Germline-derived CDR1 and CDR2 are DFQATT and SNEGSKA (reference sequence). The CDR3 runs 14 residues. The DNA of the CDR3 is TGCAGTGCTAGAGACGGACTAGCCTCCTACGAGCAGTACTTC. This codes for CSARDGLASYEQYF.

This sequence joins TRBV20-1 and TRBJ1-6; no firm D call. The CDR3 is 15 residues long. Trimming took 4 bases from V and 7 from J, leaving 17 bases between them. The V gene's germline CDR1 is DFQATT and CDR2 SNEGSKA (reference sequence). CDR3 residues: CSAKYRALRNSPLHF. The CDR3 region has the DNA TGCAGTGCTAAATATAGGGCCCTCCGGAATTCACCCCTCCACTTT.

This chain connects TRBV2 to TRBJ2-3, with 8 bases fitting TRBD2. Germline lookup yields CDR1 SNHLY and CDR2 FYNNEI. The CDR3 is made up of 14 amino acids. The V and J ends lost 8 bases and 4 bases, in that order; junction bases with no gene match: 8. CDR3 bases: TGTGCCAGCCAAGGAAGAGCGGGAGCAGATACGCAGTATTTT. It is translated as CASQGRAGADTQYF.

J is TRBJ1-6 and V is TRBV3-1; no firm D call. Germline CDR1 reads LGHDT; CDR2 reads YNNKEL (reference sequence). Trimming removed 4 bases at V and 6 bases at J, with 22 bases between. The CDR3 has 18 amino acids. CDR3: CASSPVTDFTYGNSPLHF. Here the CDR3 DNA reads TGTGCCAGCAGCCCCGTCACGGATTTCACCTATGGTAATTCACCCCTCCACTTT.

This chain uses TRBV7-8 with TRBJ2-5; D call uncertain. V lost 7 bases, J lost 2 bases, and 5 bases lay in between. CDR3 length equals 11 residues. CDR1 is SGHVS and CDR2 is FQNEAQ in the germline V gene. The CDR3, as DNA: TGTGCCAGCATCCGACAAGAGACCCAGTACTTC. Amino acids: CASIRQETQYF.

The V and J genes are TRBV5-1 and TRBJ2-5, with D unresolved. CDR1 is SGHRS, CDR2 YFSETQ, per germline. This CDR3 is built from 16 residues. Trimming cost V 0 bases and J 4 bases, with 16 bases left between them. CDR3: CASSLAGRATGETQYF. CDR3 bases: TGCGCCAGCAGCTTGGCCGGTAGGGCAACTGGAGAGACCCAGTACTTC. Drawing the rest from reference TRBV5-1 and TRBJ2-5, the complete variable domain is KAGVTQTPRYLIKTRGQQVTLSCSPISGHRSVSWYQQTPGQGLQFLFEYFSETQRNKGNFPGRFSGRQFSNSRSEMNVSTLELGDSALYLCASSLAGRATGETQYFGPGTRLLVL.

The V and J genes are TRBV19 and TRBJ1-2, with D perhaps matching TRBD1 (5 bases). The CDR3 runs to 14 residues. V was shortened by 0 bases and J by 7 bases, with 12 bases between the two germline ends. Germline V gene sequence: CDR1 LNHDA, CDR2 SQIVND (reference sequence). The CDR3 coding sequence is TGTGCCAGTAGTATAGATCAGGGAACGGCTGGCTACACCTTC. Translation gives CASSIDQGTAGYTF.

The CDR3 reads CASSYFGEETQYF. CDR3 bases: TGTGCCAGCAGTTACTTCGGGGAAGAGACCCAGTACTTC. V usage is TRBV6-5 and J usage is TRBJ2-5, with a tentative D call TRBD2 (5 bases). V was shortened by 1 base and J by 3 bases, with 6 bases between the two germline ends. This CDR3 comprises 13 residues. In germline, CDR1 is MNHEY, CDR2 SVGAGI.

This clonotype was seen a handful of times. In DNA form, the CDR3 reads TGCAGTGCTAGAGATTTGGCAGGGCTTAGCTACACCTTC. This gives the protein CSARDLAGLSYTF. The V and J genes are TRBV20-1 and TRBJ1-2; TRBD1 might be the D (5 bases). The V end lost 0 bases, the J end lost 9 bases, and 14 bases lay between the germline ends. Germline V gene sequence: CDR1 DFQATT, CDR2 SNEGSKA (reference sequence). This CDR3 region has 13 residues.

The chain has TRBV23-1 and TRBJ2-3, with unresolved D. TRBV23-1 is an ORF, and what it does is uncertain. The length of the CDR3 is 18 residues. V lost 7 bases to trimming and J lost 1 base, with 24 bases between them. CDR3 DNA: TGCGCCAGCATGATGCCCCTCGACGATGTTGGGCGCACAGATACGCAGTATTTT. Translating gives CASMMPLDDVGRTDTQYF.

This sequence joins TRBV5-1 and TRBJ1-2, with 9 bases lining up with TRBD1. CDR1 and CDR2 (germline): SGHRS, YFSETQ. V lost 5 bases and J lost 8; bases outside the gene matches: 7. This CDR3 contains 13 residues. CDR3 in amino acids: CASSWDRVEGYTF. CDR3 coding DNA: TGCGCCAGCAGTTGGGACAGGGTCGAGGGCTACACCTTC.

A few counts support this clonotype. This rearrangement joins TRBV20-1 to TRBJ2-3, with D uncertain. Germline values: CDR1 DFQATT, CDR2 SNEGSKA (reference sequence). Deletions cut 6 bases from V and 6 bases from J, with 22 bases between. This CDR3 region has 15 residues. The CDR3 nucleotides are TGCAGTGCCAACCCTGGCGGATTCAGATGGGATACGCAGTATTTT. As protein: CSANPGGFRWDTQYF.

The gene calls are TRBV6-5 and TRBJ2-3; no clear D gene. The V and J ends lost 2 bases and 2 bases respectively, with 8 bases between them. Germline loops: CDR1 MNHEY, CDR2 SVGAGI. This CDR3 comprises 14 residues. CDR3: CASSYDAITDTQYF. The DNA of the CDR3 is TGTGCCAGCAGTTACGATGCGATCACAGATACGCAGTATTTT.

V gene TRBV2 combines with J gene TRBJ2-5; unclear D gene. The CDR3 sequence is 14 residues long. V was pared by 2 bases and J by 9 bases, with 16 bases between. The germline V gene encodes CDR1 SNHLY and CDR2 FYNNEI. The CDR3 sequence: CASSELAQLQAQYF. The CDR3 DNA reads TGTGCCAGCAGTGAACTTGCCCAGCTCCAAGCCCAGTACTTC. The whole variable domain, remainder taken from reference TRBV2 and TRBJ2-5, is EPEVTQTPSHQVTQMGQEVILRCVPISNHLYFYWYRQILGQKVEFLVSFYNNEISEKSEIFDDQFSVERPDGSNFTLKIRSTKLEDSAMYFCASSELAQLQAQYFGPGTRLLVL.

The V gene is TRBV28, the J gene TRBJ2-7, with 7 bases aligning to TRBD2. The CDR3 extends over 16 amino acids. Per germline, CDR1 MDHEN and CDR2 SYDVKM. The trim removed 2 bases at V and 6 bases at J, leaving 13 bases unmatched. The CDR3 sequence: CASSLRAGVNPLEQYF. CDR3 bases: TGTGCCAGCAGTTTAAGGGCGGGAGTAAATCCGCTCGAGCAGTACTTC. Together with reference TRBV28 and TRBJ2-7, the CDR3 gives the full variable domain: DVKVTQSSRYLVKRTGEKVFLECVQDMDHENMFWYRQDPGLGLRLIYFSYDVKMKEKGDIPEGYSVSREKKERFSLILESASTNQTSMYLCASSLRAGVNPLEQYFGPGTRLTVT.

The CDR3 DNA reads as TGTGCCAGCTCCCCGACGAGGGCAGCCGGGACAGGGAGGGGTGAGCAGTTCTTC. Translating gives CASSPTRAAGTGRGEQFF. This chain joins TRBV18 and TRBJ2-1; 9 bases are a match to TRBD1. Looked up from germline, CDR1 is KGHSH and CDR2 is LQKENI. After removal of 6 bases from V and 9 bases from J, the junction contained 21 bases not matched to a gene. The CDR3 is 18 amino acids.

The chain links TRBV12-5 to TRBJ2-1, with D maybe TRBD1 (5 bases). Germline V gene lookup returns CDR1 LGHNT and CDR2 FRNRAP. CDR3 size: 14 residues. Trimming shortened V by 1 base and J by 9 bases, and 13 bases separated the two germline ends. CDR3 sequence: CASGLGGRDSEQFF. CDR3 nucleotides: TGTGCTAGTGGTTTGGGGGGCAGGGATAGTGAGCAGTTCTTC.